This T cell receptor beta chain was sequenced during a study of T cells in Graves' hyperthyroidism and ophthalmopathy (dated by TCRdb to the late 2010s). Study-wide context: Peripheral blood samples were taken at the time of initial diagnosis, prior to any treatment. To identify distinguishing TCR V-J signatures, a discovery cohort of about 100 patients was used, comprising 43 with Graves' ophthalmopathy and approximately 58 with stable Graves' hyperthyroidism. Prospective prediction of ophthalmopathy was tested in an independent validation cohort consisting of under 20 hyperthyroidism patients and more than 15 patients who later progressed to ophthalmopathy. The 95 to 100 discovery patients were divided at random into training and test sets in a 7:3 ratio. Thyroid tissue and blood T-cell repertoires from six Graves' hyperthyroidism patients were also compared in the study. Following sampling, methimazole starting at 30 mg daily was given to hyperthyroidism patients, and high-dose intravenous methylprednisolone was given to ophthalmopathy patients. The paper reports TCR Vbeta CDR3 sequencing of approximately 140 peripheral blood samples: around 45 ophthalmopathy, about 75 hyperthyroidism and 17 progressor patients. Results and caveats for the whole study, not just this receptor: Most expanded thyroid clonotypes (frequency above 0.001) were also detected in blood, a finding suggesting that blood repertoires may reflect thyroid immune responses. A model built on a 13 V-J signature distinguished ophthalmopathy from stable hyperthyroidism, reaching 87.88% sensitivity and 81.08% specificity in cross-validation and 80%/75% in testing. In validation, the model predicted progression to ophthalmopathy a median of about 6 months before onset, with approximately 71% sensitivity and roughly 77% specificity. Sample size was not statistically predetermined, and investigators were not blinded to group allocation.

The TCR beta CDR3 regions were amplified from the RNA transcripts. For the first round of RT-PCR on the TCR CDR3, the HTBI primer set was used together with the Qiagen OneStep RT-PCR kit. Libraries were constructed in a second round of multiplex PCR, after which size selection and purification were performed. Libraries were sequenced paired-end with 100 bp reads on an Illumina HiSeq2000. The paper's processing steps were these. Raw data were processed with SOAPnuke, discarding reads with adapters, uncalled bases, mean Phred below 15, or no exact constant-primer or identifier match. COPE v1.2.5 was used to merge high-quality paired reads, and clonotypes were defined as unique nucleotide sequences. MiTCR v1.1 was used to align the clonotypes against IMGT TRBV, TRBD and TRBJ reference segments. The analysis included only V-J combinations with a frequency above 0.0001, which together covered roughly 99% of the repertoires. A TCS score was defined as the ratio of F50 (clonal expansion) to E x V (chaos), with BLOSUM62-based TCRdist applied between CDR3 peptides within each V-J. Welch's t-statistics and random forest reduced around 520 V-J features to 10 to 15, which were used in a naive Bayes classifier (R e1071). TCRdb trimmed public reads at Q25 via fastp, called clones via MiXCR and kept in-frame beta chains. One record per CDR3 amino acid sequence lists the most common genes and DNA. The V and J calls come from TCRdb's annotation, not from the publication. The table for this sample lists 90,000 to 120,000 distinct CDR3 sequences; about a sixth of them were counted only once. The ten largest make up under 45% of the sample.

A patient counted as having stable Graves' hyperthyroidism if no progression to ophthalmopathy occurred over 18 months of follow-up. Hyperthyroidism patients were newly diagnosed, with disease duration under 2 months, and aged 18 to 65 years. Exclusion was applied to patients with uncontrolled infections, other autoimmune diseases, pregnancy or lactation. Diagnoses relied on clinical symptoms, serum thyroxine and TRAb, thyroid ultrasound and orbital computed tomography. Ficoll-Paque density gradient centrifugation was used to isolate PBMCs from 9.5 to 10 ml of fresh peripheral blood. Total RNA was extracted using Trizol reagent, and RNA quality was assessed on an Agilent 2100 Bioanalyzer. Worth noting for this clonotype: Its specific antigen is unknown. No base quality values were provided; no much bigger clone lies one nucleotide off.

Taken from the germline V gene, the CDR1 and CDR2 loops are SGHAT and FQNNGV. Its CDR3 holds 13 amino acids, cysteine through phenylalanine. Of the read, only the CDR3 DNA is kept; its 39 bases are in frame from base 1. V is reduced by 6 bases and J by 5 bases, leaving a spacing of 11 bases between them. Sequencing was carried out using blood. The receptor comes from a woman aged 50 to 60 with Graves' hyperthyroidism. The rearranged chain carries TRBV11-2 and TRBJ2-1; the D gene lacks a confident call. The bases read TGTGCCAGCAGTTTACCACTTGACAATGAGCAGTTCTTC. Its coded protein is CASSLPLDNEQFF. The reference TRBV11-2 and TRBJ2-1 proteins fill in what lies around the CDR3, so the full variable domain reads EAGVAQSPRYKIIEKRQSVAFWCNPISGHATLYWYQQILGQGPKLLIQFQNNGVVDDSQLPKDRFSAERLKGVDSTLKIQPAKLEDSAVYLCASSLPLDNEQFFGPGTRLTVL.